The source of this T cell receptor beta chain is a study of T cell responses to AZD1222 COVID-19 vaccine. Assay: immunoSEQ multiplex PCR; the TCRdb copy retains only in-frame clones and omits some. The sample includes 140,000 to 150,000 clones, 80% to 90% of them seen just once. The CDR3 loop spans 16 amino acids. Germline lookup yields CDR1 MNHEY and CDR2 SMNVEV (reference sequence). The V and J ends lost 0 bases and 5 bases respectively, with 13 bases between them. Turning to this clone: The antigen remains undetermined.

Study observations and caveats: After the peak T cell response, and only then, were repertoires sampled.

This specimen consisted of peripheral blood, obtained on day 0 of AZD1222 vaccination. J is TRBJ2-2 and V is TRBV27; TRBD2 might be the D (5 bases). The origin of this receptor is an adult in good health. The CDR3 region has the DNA TGTGCCAGCAGTTTATCTTGGGATACTAGGACCGGGGAGCTGTTTTTT. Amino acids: CASSLSWDTRTGELFF.